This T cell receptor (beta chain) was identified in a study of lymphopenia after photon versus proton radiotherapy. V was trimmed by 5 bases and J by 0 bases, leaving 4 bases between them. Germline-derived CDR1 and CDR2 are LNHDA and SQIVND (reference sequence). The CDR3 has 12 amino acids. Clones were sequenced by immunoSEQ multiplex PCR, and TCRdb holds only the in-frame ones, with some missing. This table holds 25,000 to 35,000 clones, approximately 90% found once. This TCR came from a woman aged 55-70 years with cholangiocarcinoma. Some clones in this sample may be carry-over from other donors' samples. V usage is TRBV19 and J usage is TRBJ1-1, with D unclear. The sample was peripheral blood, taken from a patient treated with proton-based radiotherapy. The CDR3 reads CASSPMNTEAFF. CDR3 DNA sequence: TGTGCCAGTAGTCCCATGAACACTGAAGCTTTCTTT.